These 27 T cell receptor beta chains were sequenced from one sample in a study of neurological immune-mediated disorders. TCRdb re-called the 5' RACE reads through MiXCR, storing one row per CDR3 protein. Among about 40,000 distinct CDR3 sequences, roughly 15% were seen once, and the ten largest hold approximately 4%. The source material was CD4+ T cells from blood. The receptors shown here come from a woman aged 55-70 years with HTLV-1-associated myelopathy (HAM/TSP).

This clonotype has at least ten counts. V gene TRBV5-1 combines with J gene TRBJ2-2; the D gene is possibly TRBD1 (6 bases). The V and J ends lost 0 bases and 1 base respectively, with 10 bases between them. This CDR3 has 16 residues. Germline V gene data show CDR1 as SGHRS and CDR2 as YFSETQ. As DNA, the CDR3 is TGCGCCAGCAGCTTGGTCCGGACAGAGAACACCGGGGAGCTGTTTTTT. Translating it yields CASSLVRTENTGELFF.

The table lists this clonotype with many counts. The DNA for the CDR3 is TGTGCCAGCAGTTTTGGTGGCAGCGGACTCACAGATACGCAGTATTTT. Translation: CASSFGGSGLTDTQYF. The chain links TRBV12-3 or TRBV12-4 to TRBJ2-3; TRBD2 might be the D (5 bases). This CDR3 is built from 16 residues. The ends were cut back, 3 bases at V and 2 bases at J, with 15 bases in the middle.

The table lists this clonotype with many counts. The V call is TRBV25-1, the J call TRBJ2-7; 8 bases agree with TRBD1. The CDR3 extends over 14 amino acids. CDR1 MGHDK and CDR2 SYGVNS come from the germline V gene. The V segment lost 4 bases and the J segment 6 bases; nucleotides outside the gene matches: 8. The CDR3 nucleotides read TGTGCCAGCAGTGGTCTGGCACAGGGGGGCGAGCAGTACTTC. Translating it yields CASSGLAQGGEQYF.

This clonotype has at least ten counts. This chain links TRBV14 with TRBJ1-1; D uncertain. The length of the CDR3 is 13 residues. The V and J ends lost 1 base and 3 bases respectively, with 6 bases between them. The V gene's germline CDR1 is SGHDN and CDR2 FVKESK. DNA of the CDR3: TGTGCCAGCAGCCAAGCACTATACACTGAAGCTTTCTTT. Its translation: CASSQALYTEAFF. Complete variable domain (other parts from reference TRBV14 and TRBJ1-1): EAGVTQFPSHSVIEKGQTVTLRCDPISGHDNLYWYRRVMGKEIKFLLHFVKESKQDESGMPNNRFLAERTGGTYSTLKVQPAELEDSGVYFCASSQALYTEAFFGQGTRLTVV.

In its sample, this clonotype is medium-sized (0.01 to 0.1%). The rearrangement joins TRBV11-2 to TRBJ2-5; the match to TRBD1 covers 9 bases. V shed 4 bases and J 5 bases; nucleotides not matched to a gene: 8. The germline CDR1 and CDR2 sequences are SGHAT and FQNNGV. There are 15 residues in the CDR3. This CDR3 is CASSSYRGRGETQYF. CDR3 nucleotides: TGTGCCAGCAGCTCTTACAGGGGGCGCGGGGAGACCCAGTACTTC.

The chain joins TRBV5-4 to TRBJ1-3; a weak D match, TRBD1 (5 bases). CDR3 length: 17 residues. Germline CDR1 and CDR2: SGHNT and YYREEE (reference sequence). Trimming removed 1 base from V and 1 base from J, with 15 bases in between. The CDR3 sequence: CASSLSNGGFSGNTIYF. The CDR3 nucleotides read TGTGCCAGCAGCTTGTCTAACGGGGGTTTTTCTGGAAACACCATATATTTT.

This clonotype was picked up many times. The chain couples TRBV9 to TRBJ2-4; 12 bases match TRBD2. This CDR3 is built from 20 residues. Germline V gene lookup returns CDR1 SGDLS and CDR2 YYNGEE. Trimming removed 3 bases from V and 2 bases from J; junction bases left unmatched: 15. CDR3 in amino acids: CASSAPPLTSGGVSKNIQYF. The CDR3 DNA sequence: TGTGCCAGCAGCGCGCCTCCTCTGACTAGCGGGGGAGTGTCCAAAAACATTCAGTACTTC.

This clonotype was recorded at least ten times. The CDR3 sequence: CSAPRTDTQYF. The CDR3 DNA reads TGCAGTGCCCCTCGCACAGATACGCAGTATTTT. The rearrangement links TRBV20-1 to TRBJ2-3, with D uncertain. The V end was cut by 6 bases, the J end by 1 base, with 5 bases between. This CDR3 spans 11 amino acids. CDR1 and CDR2 (germline): DFQATT, SNEGSKA (reference sequence).

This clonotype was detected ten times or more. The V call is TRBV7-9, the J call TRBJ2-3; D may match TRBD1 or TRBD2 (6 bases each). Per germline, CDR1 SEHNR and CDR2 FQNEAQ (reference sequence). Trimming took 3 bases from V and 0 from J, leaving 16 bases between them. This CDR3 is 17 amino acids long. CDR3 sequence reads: CASSLRGGIPSTDTQYF. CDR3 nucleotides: TGTGCCAGCAGCTTGAGAGGGGGGATCCCAAGCACAGATACGCAGTATTTT.

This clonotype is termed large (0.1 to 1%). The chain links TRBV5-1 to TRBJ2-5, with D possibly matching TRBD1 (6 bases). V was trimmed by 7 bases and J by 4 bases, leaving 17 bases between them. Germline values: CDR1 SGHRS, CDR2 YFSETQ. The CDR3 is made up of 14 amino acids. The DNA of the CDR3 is TGCGCCAGCGACACAGGGAGAGGCCGAGAGACCCAGTACTTC. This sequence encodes CASDTGRGRETQYF.

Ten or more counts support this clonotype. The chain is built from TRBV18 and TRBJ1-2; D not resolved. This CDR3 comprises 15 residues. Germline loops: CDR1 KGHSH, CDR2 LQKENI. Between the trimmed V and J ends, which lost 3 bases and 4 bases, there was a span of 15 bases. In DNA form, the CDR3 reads TGTGCCAGCTCACCCCAACGAGAATCCGGCTATGGCTACACCTTC. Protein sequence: CASSPQRESGYGYTF. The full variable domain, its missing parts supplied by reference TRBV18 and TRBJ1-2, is NAGVMQNPRHLVRRRGQEARLRCSPMKGHSHVYWYRQLPEEGLKFMVYLQKENIIDESGMPKERFSAEFPKEGPSILRIQQVVRGDSAAYFCASSPQRESGYGYTFGSGTRLTVV.

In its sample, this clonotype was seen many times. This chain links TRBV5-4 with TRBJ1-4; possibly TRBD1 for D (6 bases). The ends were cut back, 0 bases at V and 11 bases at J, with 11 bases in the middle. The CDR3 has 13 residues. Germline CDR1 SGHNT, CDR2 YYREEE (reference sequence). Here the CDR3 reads CASSLDLTGKLFF. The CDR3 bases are TGTGCCAGCAGCTTGGACCTTACAGGGAAACTGTTTTTT.

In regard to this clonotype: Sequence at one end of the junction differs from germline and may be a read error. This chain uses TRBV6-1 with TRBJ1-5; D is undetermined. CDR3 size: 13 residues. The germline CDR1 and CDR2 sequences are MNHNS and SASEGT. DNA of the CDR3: TGTACCAGCAGTGAGCGCCTTGGGCAGCCCCAGCATTTT. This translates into CTSSERLGQPQHF.

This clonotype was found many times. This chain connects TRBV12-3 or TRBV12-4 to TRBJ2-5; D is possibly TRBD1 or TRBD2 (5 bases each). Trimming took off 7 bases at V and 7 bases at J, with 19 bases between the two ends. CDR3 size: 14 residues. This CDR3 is CASNPFGGDVTQYF. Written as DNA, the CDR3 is TGTGCCAGCAATCCTTTTGGGGGAGATGTGACCCAGTACTTC.

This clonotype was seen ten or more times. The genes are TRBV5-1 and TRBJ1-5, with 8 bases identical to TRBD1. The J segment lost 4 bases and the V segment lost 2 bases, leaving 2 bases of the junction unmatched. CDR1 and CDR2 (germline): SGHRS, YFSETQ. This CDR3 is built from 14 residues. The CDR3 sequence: CASSLQGENQPQHF. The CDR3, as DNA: TGCGCCAGCAGCTTACAGGGGGAGAATCAGCCCCAGCATTTT. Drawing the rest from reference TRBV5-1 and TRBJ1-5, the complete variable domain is KAGVTQTPRYLIKTRGQQVTLSCSPISGHRSVSWYQQTPGQGLQFLFEYFSETQRNKGNFPGRFSGRQFSNSRSEMNVSTLELGDSALYLCASSLQGENQPQHFGDGTRLSIL.

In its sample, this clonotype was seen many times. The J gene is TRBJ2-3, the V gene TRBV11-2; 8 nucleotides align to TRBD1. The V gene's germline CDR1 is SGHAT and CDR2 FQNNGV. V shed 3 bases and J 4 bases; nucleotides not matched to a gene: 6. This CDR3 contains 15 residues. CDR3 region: CASSLTGVPADTQYF. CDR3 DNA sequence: TGTGCCAGCAGCTTGACAGGGGTTCCCGCAGATACGCAGTATTTT.

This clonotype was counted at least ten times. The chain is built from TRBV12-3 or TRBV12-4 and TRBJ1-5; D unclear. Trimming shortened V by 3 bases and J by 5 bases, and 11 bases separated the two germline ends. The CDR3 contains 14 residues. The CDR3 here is CASSFSGLDQPQHF. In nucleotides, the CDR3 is TGTGCCAGCAGTTTCTCTGGGCTGGATCAGCCCCAGCATTTT.

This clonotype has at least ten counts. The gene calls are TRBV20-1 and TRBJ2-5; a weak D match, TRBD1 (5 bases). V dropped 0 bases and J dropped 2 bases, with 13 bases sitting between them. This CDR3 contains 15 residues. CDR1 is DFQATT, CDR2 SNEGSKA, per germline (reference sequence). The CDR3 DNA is TGCAGTGCTAGAGACGGACAAGGGATACAAGAGACCCAGTACTTC. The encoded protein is CSARDGQGIQETQYF.

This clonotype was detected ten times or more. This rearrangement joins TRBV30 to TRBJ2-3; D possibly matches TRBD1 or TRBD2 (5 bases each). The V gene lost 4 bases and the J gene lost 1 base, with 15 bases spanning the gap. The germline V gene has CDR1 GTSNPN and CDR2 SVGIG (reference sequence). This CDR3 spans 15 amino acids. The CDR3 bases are TGTGCCTGGAACCTGGGGGTGGTTGGCACAGATACGCAGTATTTT. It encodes CAWNLGVVGTDTQYF.

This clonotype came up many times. CDR3 residues: CASSVSGDREAFF. DNA for the CDR3: TGTGCCAGCAGCGTTTCTGGGGACAGGGAGGCTTTCTTT. V gene TRBV9 combines with J gene TRBJ1-1; 9 bases are a match to TRBD1. This CDR3 has 13 residues. Germline trimming cut 2 bases from V and 11 bases from J; bases unmatched to any gene: 7. Germline V gives CDR1 SGDLS, CDR2 YYNGEE.

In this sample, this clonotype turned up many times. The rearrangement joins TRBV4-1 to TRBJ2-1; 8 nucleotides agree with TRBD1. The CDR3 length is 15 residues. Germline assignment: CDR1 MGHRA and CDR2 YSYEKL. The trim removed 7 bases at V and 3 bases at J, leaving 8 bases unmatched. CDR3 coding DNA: TGCGCCAGCACCGAGACAGGGGCCCTCTACAATGAGCAGTTCTTC. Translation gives CASTETGALYNEQFF.

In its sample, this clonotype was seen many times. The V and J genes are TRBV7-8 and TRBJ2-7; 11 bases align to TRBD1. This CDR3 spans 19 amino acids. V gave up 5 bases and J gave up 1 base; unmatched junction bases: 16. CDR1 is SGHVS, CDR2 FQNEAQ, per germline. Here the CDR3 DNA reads TGTGCCAGCAGCAAAGCCGGGACAGGGGGTATGGCATGGTCCTACGAGCAGTACTTC. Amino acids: CASSKAGTGGMAWSYEQYF. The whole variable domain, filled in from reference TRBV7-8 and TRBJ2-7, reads GAGVSQSPRYKVAKRGQDVALRCDPISGHVSLFWYQQALGQGPEFLTYFQNEAQLDKSGLPSDRFFAERPEGSVSTLKIQRTQQEDSAVYLCASSKAGTGGMAWSYEQYFGPGTRLTVT.

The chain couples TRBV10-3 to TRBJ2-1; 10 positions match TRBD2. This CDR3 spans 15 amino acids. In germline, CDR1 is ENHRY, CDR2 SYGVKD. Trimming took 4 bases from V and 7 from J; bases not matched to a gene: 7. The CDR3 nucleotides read TGTGCCATCAGTGGGAGCGGGGGGGCCGGGAATGAGCAGTTCTTC. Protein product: CAISGSGGAGNEQFF.

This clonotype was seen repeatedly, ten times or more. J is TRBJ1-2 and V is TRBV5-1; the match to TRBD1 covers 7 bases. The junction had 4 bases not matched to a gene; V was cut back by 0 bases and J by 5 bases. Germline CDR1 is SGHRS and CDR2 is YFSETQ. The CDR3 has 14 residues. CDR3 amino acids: CASSLGQGPYGYTF. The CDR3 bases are TGCGCCAGCAGCTTGGGACAGGGTCCGTATGGCTACACCTTC.

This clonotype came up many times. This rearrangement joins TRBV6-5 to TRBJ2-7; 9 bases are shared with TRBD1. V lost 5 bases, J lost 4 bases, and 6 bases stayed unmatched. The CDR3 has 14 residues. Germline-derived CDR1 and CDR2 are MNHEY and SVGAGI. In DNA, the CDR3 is TGTGCCAGCAGTCGGACAGGGGTTAGGTACGAGCAGTACTTC. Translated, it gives CASSRTGVRYEQYF.

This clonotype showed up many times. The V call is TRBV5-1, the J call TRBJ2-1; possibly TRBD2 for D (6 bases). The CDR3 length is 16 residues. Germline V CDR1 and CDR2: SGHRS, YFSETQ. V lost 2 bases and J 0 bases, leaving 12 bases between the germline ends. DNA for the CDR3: TGCGCCAGCAGCTTCTTCGGACTAAGCTCCTACAATGAGCAGTTCTTC. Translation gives CASSFFGLSSYNEQFF.

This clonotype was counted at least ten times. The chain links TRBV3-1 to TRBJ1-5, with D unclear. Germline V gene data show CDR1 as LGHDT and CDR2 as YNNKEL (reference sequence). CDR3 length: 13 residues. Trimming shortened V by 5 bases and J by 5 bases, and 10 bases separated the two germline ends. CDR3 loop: CASSASTDQPQHF. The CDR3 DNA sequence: TGTGCCAGCAGCGCCAGCACAGATCAGCCCCAGCATTTT.